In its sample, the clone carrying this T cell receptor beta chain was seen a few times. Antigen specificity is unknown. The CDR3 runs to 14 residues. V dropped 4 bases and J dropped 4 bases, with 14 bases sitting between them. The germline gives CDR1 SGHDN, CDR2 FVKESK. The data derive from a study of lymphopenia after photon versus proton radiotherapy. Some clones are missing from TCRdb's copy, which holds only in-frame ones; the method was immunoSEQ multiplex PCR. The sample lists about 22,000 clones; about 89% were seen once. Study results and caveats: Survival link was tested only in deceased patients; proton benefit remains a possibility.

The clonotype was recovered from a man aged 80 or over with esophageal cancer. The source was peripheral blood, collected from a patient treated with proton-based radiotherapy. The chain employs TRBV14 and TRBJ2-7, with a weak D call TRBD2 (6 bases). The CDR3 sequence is CASSLGGRGYEQYF. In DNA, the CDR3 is TGTGCCAGCAGCCTGGGAGGTCGGGGGTACGAGCAGTACTTC.